This T cell receptor (beta chain) emerged from a study of T cells in Graves' hyperthyroidism and ophthalmopathy. Regions amplified from RNA transcripts were the TCR beta CDR3 regions. First-round RT-PCR targeting the TCR CDR3 was performed with the HTBI primer set. TCRdb recomputed calls from the multiplex PCR reads with MiXCR, one row per CDR3 protein. The sample holds fewer than 400,000 distinct CDR3 sequences, around a quarter seen once. This TCR derives from a man aged 50 to 60 with Graves' hyperthyroidism. The source material was blood.

As DNA, the CDR3 is TGTGCCAGCAGTTACTCGGGGACACTAATCGAGCAGTACTTC. Its protein product is CASSYSGTLIEQYF. The chain carries TRBV6-6 and TRBJ2-7; possibly TRBD1 for D (6 bases). The CDR3 sequence is 14 residues long. Trimming cost V 0 bases and J 6 bases, with 12 bases left between them. The germline V gene encodes CDR1 MNHNY and CDR2 SVGAGI (reference sequence).